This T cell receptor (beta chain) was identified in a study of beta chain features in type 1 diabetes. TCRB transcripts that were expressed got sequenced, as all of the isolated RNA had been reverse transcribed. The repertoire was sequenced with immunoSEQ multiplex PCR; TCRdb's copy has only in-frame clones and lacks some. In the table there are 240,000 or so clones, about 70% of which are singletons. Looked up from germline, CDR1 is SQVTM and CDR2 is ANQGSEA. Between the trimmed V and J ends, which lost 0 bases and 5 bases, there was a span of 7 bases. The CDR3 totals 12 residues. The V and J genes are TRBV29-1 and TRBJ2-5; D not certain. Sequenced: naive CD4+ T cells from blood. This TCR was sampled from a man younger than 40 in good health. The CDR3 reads CSVEDGRETQYF. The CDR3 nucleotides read TGCAGCGTTGAAGACGGGCGGGAGACCCAGTACTTC.